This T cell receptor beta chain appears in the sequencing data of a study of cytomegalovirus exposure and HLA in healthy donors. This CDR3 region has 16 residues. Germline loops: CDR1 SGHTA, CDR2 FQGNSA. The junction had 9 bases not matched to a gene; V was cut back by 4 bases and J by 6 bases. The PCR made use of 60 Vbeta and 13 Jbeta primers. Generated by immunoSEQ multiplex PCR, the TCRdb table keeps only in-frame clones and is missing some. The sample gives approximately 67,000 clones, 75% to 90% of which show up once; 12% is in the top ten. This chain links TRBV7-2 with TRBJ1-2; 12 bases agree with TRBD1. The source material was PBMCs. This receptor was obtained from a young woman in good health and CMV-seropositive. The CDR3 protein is CASSSRGQGAAHGYTF. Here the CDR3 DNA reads TGTGCCAGCAGCTCTAGGGGACAGGGGGCCGCCCATGGCTACACCTTC.